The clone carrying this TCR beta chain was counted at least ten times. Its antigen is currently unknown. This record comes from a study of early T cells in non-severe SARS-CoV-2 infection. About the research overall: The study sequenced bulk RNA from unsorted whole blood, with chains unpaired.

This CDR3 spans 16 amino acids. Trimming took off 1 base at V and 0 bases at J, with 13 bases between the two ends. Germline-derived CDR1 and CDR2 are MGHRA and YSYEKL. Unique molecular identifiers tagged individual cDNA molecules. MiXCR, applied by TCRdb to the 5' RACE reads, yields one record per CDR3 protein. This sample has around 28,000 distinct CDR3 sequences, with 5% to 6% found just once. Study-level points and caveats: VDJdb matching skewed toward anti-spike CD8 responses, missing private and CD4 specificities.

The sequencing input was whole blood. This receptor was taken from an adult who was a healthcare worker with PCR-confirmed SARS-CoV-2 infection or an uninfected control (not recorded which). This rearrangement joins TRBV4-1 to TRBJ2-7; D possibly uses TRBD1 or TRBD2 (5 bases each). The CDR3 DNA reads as TGCGCCAGCAGCCAAGGGGGACCCTCCAGCTCCTACGAGCAGTACTTC. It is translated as CASSQGGPSSSYEQYF.